The rows below give T cell receptor beta chains drawn from one sample of a study of metastatic and nonmetastatic thyroid tumors. Using MiXCR, TCRdb re-called clones from the PCR reads. The repertoire holds more than 20,000 clones, 20% to 30% seen once, with 9.5% to 15% in the top ten. Sequencing was performed on tumor tissue. The receptors come from a male donor with papillary thyroid cancer or a benign thyroid nodule (not recorded which). Some clones in this sample may be carry-over from other donors' samples. The CDR3 runs from the conserved cysteine through the conserved F or W. A D gene is named only where the DNA matches it firmly. Expanded clones are given a class, and other clones once, few, many or no size at all.

CDR3: CAWSLQGGPNYGYTF
DNA: TGTGCCTGGAGCCTCCAGGGGGGACCTAACTATGGCTACACCTTC
D: TRBD1
V: TRBV30
J: TRBJ1-2
size: NA

CDR3: CAAGQPQHF
DNA: TGTGCCGCCGGTCAGCCCCAGCATTTT
D: NA
V: TRBV24-1
J: TRBJ1-5
size: NA

CDR3: CASRSKGTRRSLETQYF
DNA: TGTGCCAGTAGGAGTAAGGGGACTAGACGATCCCTAGAGACCCAGTACTTC
D: TRBD2
V: TRBV19
J: TRBJ2-5
size: many

CDR3: CASSQGSTVLGTEAFF
DNA: TGTGCCAGCAGCCAAGGCTCCACAGTCCTGGGAACTGAAGCTTTCTTT
D: NA
V: TRBV3-1
J: TRBJ1-1
size: many

CDR3: CASSSLPPGVGTQYF
DNA: TGTGCCAGCAGTTCCCTCCCCCCGGGGGTGGGGACCCAGTACTTC
D: NA
V: TRBV28
J: TRBJ2-5
size: many

CDR3: CSSSLERLGELFF
DNA: TGCTCCAGCAGCTTGGAACGGCTCGGGGAGCTGTTTTTT
D: NA
V: TRBV5-1
J: TRBJ2-2
size: NA

CDR3: CASSIGGQGVQPQHF
DNA: TGTGCCAGTAGTATCGGAGGACAGGGGGTTCAGCCCCAGCATTTT
D: TRBD1
V: TRBV19
J: TRBJ1-5
size: many

CDR3: CASSLGLGGAADTQYF
DNA: TGTGCCAGCAGCTTGGGTTTGGGCGGCGCCGCAGATACGCAGTATTTT
D: NA
V: TRBV5-4
J: TRBJ2-3
size: many

CDR3: CASSQSRGGTEAFF
DNA: TGCGCCAGCAGCCAAAGCCGCGGGGGCACTGAAGCTTTCTTT
D: NA
V: TRBV4-1
J: TRBJ1-1
size: many

CDR3: CSADQTGTSYEQYF
DNA: TGCAGTGCTGATCAAACCGGGACTAGCTACGAGCAGTACTTC
D: TRBD2
V: TRBV20-1
J: TRBJ2-7
size: once

CDR3: CASSLSPTGGYGYTF
DNA: TGTGCCAGCAGCTTGTCCCCGACAGGGGGCTATGGCTACACCTTC
D: TRBD1
V: TRBV14
J: TRBJ1-2
size: NA

CDR3: CSAREPIGSGEQYF
DNA: TGCAGTGCTAGAGAGCCTATCGGTAGCGGTGAGCAGTACTTC
D: NA
V: TRBV20-1
J: TRBJ2-7
size: NA

CDR3: CASSQSQLFEQYF
DNA: TGCGCCAGCAGCCAGAGCCAACTGTTTGAGCAGTACTTC
D: NA
V: TRBV4-3
J: TRBJ2-7
size: many

CDR3: CASSLGGFKGAPIYGYTF
DNA: TGTGCCAGCAGTTTAGGGGGGTTTAAGGGGGCTCCAATCTATGGCTACACCTTC
D: TRBD1
V: TRBV28
J: TRBJ1-2
size: many

CDR3: CASSLGPGGDTQYF
DNA: TGTGCCAGCAGCTTGGGCCCTGGCGGAGATACGCAGTATTTT
D: NA
V: TRBV11-2
J: TRBJ2-3
size: NA

CDR3: CASSQAAQLAASSYNEQFF
DNA: TGCGCCAGCAGCCAAGCAGCACAACTAGCGGCGAGCTCCTACAATGAGCAGTTCTTC
D: TRBD2
V: TRBV4-1
J: TRBJ2-1
size: many

CDR3: CASSPQGVGNTIYF
DNA: TGTGCCAGCAGCCCACAGGGGGTAGGAAACACCATATATTTT
D: TRBD1
V: TRBV5-6
J: TRBJ1-3
size: many

CDR3: CASSLSSGREQFF
DNA: TGTGCCAGCAGCCTATCTAGCGGGAGGGAGCAGTTCTTC
D: TRBD2
V: TRBV7-2
J: TRBJ2-1
size: NA